The rows below give T cell receptor beta chains drawn from one sample of a study of identical twins. One entry per CDR3 protein, called by TCRdb with MiXCR from the 5' RACE reads. The sample records 700,000 or so distinct CDR3 sequences, less than 10% being singletons. A further study also used this sample, focusing on yellow fever vaccine responses in identical twins.

The specimen was PBMCs. The receptor set was obtained from a woman younger than 35 in good health. CDR3s include the opening cysteine and the closing phenylalanine or tryptophan. A D gene is named only where the DNA matches it firmly. Expanded clones are given a class, and other clones once, few, many or no size at all.

J gene	D gene	clone size	V gene	CDR3 protein	CDR3 DNA
TRBJ2-5	NA	many	TRBV4-1	CASSQEDGRHETQYF	TGCGCCAGCAGCCAAGAAGATGGGCGACACGAGACCCAGTACTTC
TRBJ2-1	NA	many	TRBV29-1	CSVGGPSDEQFF	TGCAGCGTGGGCGGGCCAAGCGATGAGCAGTTCTTC
TRBJ2-3	TRBD1	NA	TRBV11-1	CASSSRDRDPSSTDTQYF	TGTGCCAGCAGCTCCCGGGACAGGGACCCCTCTAGCACAGATACGCAGTATTTT
TRBJ2-3	TRBD1	many	TRBV24-1	CATSETGVDTQYF	TGTGCCACCAGTGAAACAGGGGTGGATACGCAGTATTTT
TRBJ2-3	NA	many	TRBV27	CASSLFRPTGTSTDTQYF	TGTGCCAGCAGTTTATTCCGCCCAACAGGGACTAGCACAGATACGCAGTATTTT
TRBJ2-1	TRBD2	NA	TRBV5-6	CASIPTSGSGNEQFF	TGTGCCAGCATCCCGACTAGCGGGAGTGGGAATGAGCAGTTCTTC
TRBJ1-4	NA	NA	TRBV5-1	CASSYNREGLFF	TGCGCCAGCAGCTATAACAGGGAAGGACTGTTTTTT
TRBJ2-3	NA	NA	TRBV7-6	CASRAGTFTDTQYF	TGTGCCAGCAGAGCCGGGACTTTCACAGATACGCAGTATTTT
TRBJ2-3	TRBD2	NA	TRBV2	CASTQLAGGTDTQYF	TGTGCCAGCACCCAGCTAGCGGGAGGGACAGATACGCAGTATTTT
TRBJ2-7	TRBD2	many	TRBV12-3/TRBV12-4	CASSLKLAGGPSYEQYF	TGTGCCAGCAGTTTAAAACTAGCGGGAGGGCCCTCCTACGAGCAGTACTTC
TRBJ2-1	NA	NA	TRBV7-3	CASSLGTISGEQFF	TGTGCCAGCAGCTTGGGGACAATCTCCGGTGAGCAGTTCTTC
TRBJ2-1	NA	NA	TRBV6-2/TRBV6-3	CASSKWGGTYNEQFF	TGTGCCAGCAGCAAATGGGGCGGAACATACAATGAGCAGTTCTTC
TRBJ2-1	NA	many	TRBV20-1	CSARGTAGYNEQFF	TGCAGTGCTAGAGGTACAGCAGGTTACAATGAGCAGTTCTTC
TRBJ1-2	NA	few	TRBV27	CASSLEGTHYGYTF	TGTGCCAGCAGTTTAGAGGGGACTCATTATGGCTACACCTTC
TRBJ2-1	NA	few	TRBV20-1	CSARDLAGSLQFF	TGCAGTGCTAGAGATCTGGCGGGAAGTTTGCAGTTCTTC
TRBJ1-1	NA	NA	TRBV5-1	CASSLREGKDTEAFF	TGCGCCAGCAGCTTGAGGGAAGGGAAGGACACTGAAGCTTTCTTT
TRBJ1-6	TRBD1	many	TRBV7-2	CASSRDRGSNSPLHF	TGTGCCAGCAGCCGGGACAGAGGATCGAATTCACCCCTCCACTTT
TRBJ2-7	NA	NA	TRBV12-3/TRBV12-4	CASSFIGPEQYF	TGTGCCAGCAGTTTCATTGGTCCCGAGCAGTACTTC
TRBJ2-5	NA	many	TRBV29-1	CSAGPDGWTQYF	TGCAGCGCGGGACCGGATGGGTGGACCCAGTACTTC
TRBJ1-2	TRBD1	many	TRBV12-3/TRBV12-4	CASTPSRGQYGYTF	TGTGCCAGCACTCCCTCGAGGGGGCAATATGGCTACACCTTC
TRBJ2-3	TRBD2	few	TRBV20-1	CSARAYWILAGSTDTQYF	TGCAGTGCAAGGGCTTATTGGATACTAGCGGGGAGCACAGATACGCAGTATTTT
TRBJ2-1	TRBD2	NA	TRBV6-6	CASSIGGGEQFF	TGTGCCAGCAGTATCGGGGGAGGGGAGCAGTTCTTC
TRBJ2-7	NA	NA	TRBV25-1	CASSEGGSLGRNEQYF	TGTGCCAGCAGTGAAGGGGGTAGCTTGGGTCGGAACGAGCAGTACTTC
TRBJ2-5	TRBD1	NA	TRBV6-1	CASRLSKGAGINQETQYF	TGTGCCAGCAGGCTCTCGAAGGGGGCCGGAATTAACCAAGAGACCCAGTACTTC
TRBJ1-4	NA	many	TRBV5-1	CASSLAGDVNEKLFF	TGCGCCAGCAGCTTGGCAGGGGATGTAAATGAAAAACTGTTTTTT